This T cell receptor beta chain is drawn from a study of blood T cell repertoires in COVID-19. Study in general: COVID-19 samples from acute and convalescent phases originated in the United States, Italy and Spain. From T cells, B-cell-depleted T cells, or PBMCs came the material, which was cDNA or gDNA.

Unmatched junction bases numbered 2, after V lost 0 bases and J lost 2 bases. The CDR3 spans 15 residues. Germline V CDR1 and CDR2: LGHDT, YNNKEL (reference sequence). Source study methods: Reference gene primer amplification gave nucleated cell count estimates. Profiling relied on immunoSEQ multiplex PCR, and the TCRdb table lists in-frame clones only, not all of them. V and J calls and clone size are given by that table; D and trimming were obtained from the DNA. The sample lists 100,000 to 150,000 clones; around 86% were seen once. The gene calls are TRBV3-1 (or the pseudogene TRBV3-2) and TRBJ2-3, with 7 bases lining up with TRBD2. This clonotype was obtained from a man older than 75 with active or convalescent COVID-19. The sequenced sample consisted of peripheral blood. The CDR3 here is CASSQEGGITDTQYF. As DNA, the CDR3 is TGTGCCAGCAGCCAAGAGGGGGGGATCACAGATACGCAGTATTTT.